These 14 T cell receptor beta chains were all obtained from the same sample, sequenced in a study of regulatory T cells in long-lasting Graves disease. TCR beta libraries were built with iRepertoire HTBI primers and Arm-PCR of CDR3 regions. TCRdb reprocessed the multiplex PCR reads with MiXCR, giving one entry per CDR3 protein. This sample has hundreds of thousands of distinct CDR3 sequences, with 13% found just once. Time point denoted: newly diagnosed GD, antithyroid drugs for less than 3 months. Construction of the TCR library relied on RNA isolated from PBMCs. These sequences were also reported in another study, on T cells in Graves' hyperthyroidism and ophthalmopathy.

This specimen was peripheral blood mononuclear cells (PBMCs), taken at new diagnosis, from a patient treated with antithyroid drugs. The origin of the receptors is a man aged 25 to 40 with Graves disease.

This clonotype turned up a few times. The chain carries TRBV20-1 and TRBJ1-5; D is unresolved. From germline, CDR1 is DFQATT and CDR2 SNEGSKA (reference sequence). With 4 bases removed from V and 3 bases from J, the gap between germline ends came to 10 bases. CDR3 length: 13 amino acids. The CDR3 sequence: CSAKDFVNQPQHF. The CDR3 DNA sequence: TGCAGTGCTAAAGATTTCGTCAATCAGCCCCAGCATTTT.

J is TRBJ1-4 and V is TRBV5-1, with D possibly TRBD1 on 5 matching bases. The CDR3 is 16 residues long. Germline CDR1 SGHRS, CDR2 YFSETQ. The V end was cut by 0 bases, the J end by 4 bases, with 13 bases between. This CDR3 is CASSLAEYRLNEKLFF. The CDR3 DNA is TGCGCCAGCAGCTTGGCCGAATACAGGCTTAATGAAAAACTGTTTTTT.

This clonotype occurred many times. The genes are TRBV11-2 and TRBJ1-2; the D gene is possibly TRBD1 (5 bases). Germline loops: CDR1 SGHAT, CDR2 FQNNGV. This CDR3 has 12 amino acids. Trimming took 4 bases from V and 2 from J, leaving 5 bases between them. The CDR3 nucleotides are TGTGCCAGCAGCTGGGGCAACTATGGCTACACCTTC. Translated: CASSWGNYGYTF. Together with reference TRBV11-2 and TRBJ1-2, the CDR3 gives the full variable domain: EAGVAQSPRYKIIEKRQSVAFWCNPISGHATLYWYQQILGQGPKLLIQFQNNGVVDDSQLPKDRFSAERLKGVDSTLKIQPAKLEDSAVYLCASSWGNYGYTFGSGTRLTVV.

Many counts were recorded for this clonotype. The V and J genes are TRBV5-1 and TRBJ2-2; a weak D match, TRBD2 (6 bases). V gave up 4 bases and J gave up 1 base, with 14 bases separating them. Germline V gives CDR1 SGHRS, CDR2 YFSETQ. CDR3 length: 16 residues. CDR3 nucleotide sequence: TGCGCCAGCAGCACCGCATGGGACTGGAACACCGGGGAGCTGTTTTTT. Its protein product is CASSTAWDWNTGELFF.

In its sample, this clonotype was seen many times. This chain links TRBV20-1 with TRBJ1-2; 9 nucleotides align to TRBD1. Germline V gene sequence: CDR1 DFQATT, CDR2 SNEGSKA (reference sequence). The CDR3 sequence is 15 residues long. CDR3 in amino acids: CRPPGQGPSKSGYTF. Here the CDR3 DNA reads TGCAGGCCTCCGGGACAGGGCCCATCTAAGAGCGGCTACACCTTC.

This clonotype came up many times. This chain connects TRBV7-9 to TRBJ2-1; D tentatively reads TRBD1 or TRBD2 (6 bases each). The CDR3 length is 13 residues. The germline V gene has CDR1 SEHNR and CDR2 FQNEAQ (reference sequence). Trimming stripped 1 base from V and 9 bases from J, with 10 bases between. The CDR3 here is CASSLGGGGEQFF. In DNA form, the CDR3 reads TGTGCCAGCAGCTTAGGAGGAGGGGGTGAGCAGTTCTTC.

The chain joins TRBV24-1 to TRBJ2-5, with 8 positions matching TRBD1. The CDR3 has 15 amino acids. Unmatched junction bases numbered 8, after V lost 4 bases and J lost 5 bases. Looked up from germline, CDR1 is KGHDR and CDR2 is SFDVKD. The CDR3 region is CATSDQGARLETQYF. The CDR3 bases are TGTGCCACCAGTGACCAGGGGGCGCGTTTGGAGACCCAGTACTTC.

This rearrangement joins TRBV7-8 to TRBJ1-5; D is possibly TRBD1 (6 bases). The length of the CDR3 is 14 residues. V gave up 7 bases and J gave up 3 bases, with 13 bases separating them. The V gene's germline CDR1 is SGHVS and CDR2 FQNEAQ. The CDR3 reads CASTLRGANQPQHF. The CDR3, as DNA: TGTGCCAGCACCCTTAGGGGGGCCAATCAGCCCCAGCATTTT. Full variable domain (outside the CDR3, taken from reference TRBV7-8 and TRBJ1-5): GAGVSQSPRYKVAKRGQDVALRCDPISGHVSLFWYQQALGQGPEFLTYFQNEAQLDKSGLPSDRFFAERPEGSVSTLKIQRTQQEDSAVYLCASTLRGANQPQHFGDGTRLSIL.

This clonotype was counted only a few times. The chain combines TRBV7-9 with TRBJ1-2, with D hard to call. The CDR3 extends over 16 amino acids. V lost 1 base, J lost 0 bases, and 12 bases lay in between. Germline values: CDR1 SEHNR, CDR2 FQNEAQ (reference sequence). CDR3 amino acids: CASSLGFGVSNYGYTF. The CDR3, as DNA: TGTGCCAGCAGCTTAGGTTTCGGTGTTTCTAACTATGGCTACACCTTC.

This clonotype was observed a handful of times. The J gene is TRBJ1-5, the V gene TRBV5-5; D perhaps matches TRBD1 (6 bases). The CDR3 spans 15 residues. The germline V gene has CDR1 SGHKS and CDR2 YYEKEE (reference sequence). Trimming shortened V by 2 bases and J by 6 bases, and 15 bases separated the two germline ends. Here the CDR3 DNA reads TGTGCCAGCAGCTTCGGAGGCGGGGGCATTCAGCCCCAGCATTTT. It yields the protein CASSFGGGGIQPQHF.

In its sample, this clonotype was seen a few times. J is TRBJ2-3 and V is TRBV5-5; D call uncertain. CDR3 size: 16 residues. Trimming cost V 4 bases and J 0 bases, with 15 bases left between them. The germline V gene has CDR1 SGHKS and CDR2 YYEKEE (reference sequence). The CDR3 region is CASSLPDGSSTDTQYF. For the CDR3, the DNA is TGTGCCAGCAGCCTCCCGGACGGATCTAGCACAGATACGCAGTATTTT. Full variable domain (missing parts from reference TRBV5-5 and TRBJ2-3): DAGVTQSPTHLIKTRGQQVTLRCSPISGHKSVSWYQQVLGQGPQFIFQYYEKEERGRGNFPDRFSARQFPNYSSELNVNALLLGDSALYLCASSLPDGSSTDTQYFGPGTRLTVL.

There are many counts of this clonotype. This sequence joins TRBV28 and TRBJ2-5; tentative D call: TRBD1 (5 bases). The ends were cut back, 1 base at V and 9 bases at J, with 15 bases in the middle. The CDR3 is 14 residues long. Germline V gives CDR1 MDHEN, CDR2 SYDVKM. The CDR3 DNA reads TGTGCCAGCAGTTTATTGGTCCCAAAAGGGGCCCAGTACTTC. Translation: CASSLLVPKGAQYF.

A note on this clonotype: A far larger clone differs by one base, so this is likely a read error. The J gene is TRBJ2-1, the V gene TRBV7-2; TRBD2 agrees at 9 bases. The CDR3 is 15 amino acids. Looked up from germline, CDR1 is SGHTA and CDR2 is FQGNSA. The CDR3 here is CASSSRLADYNEQSF. The CDR3 coding sequence is TGTGCCAGCAGCTCCCGACTAGCGGACTACAATGAGCAGTCCTTC.

This clonotype was seen at least ten times. The chain recombines TRBV28 with TRBJ2-7; D may be TRBD1 (6 bases). The V end was cut by 5 bases, the J end by 2 bases, with 13 bases between. Germline lookup yields CDR1 MDHEN and CDR2 SYDVKM. The CDR3 length is 14 residues. In DNA form, the CDR3 reads TGTGCCAGCAGTCTTCAGGGGTACGCCTACGAGCAGTACTTC. The encoded protein is CASSLQGYAYEQYF.